This record covers a single T cell receptor beta chain. Antigen specificity is unknown. The sample originates from a study of T cells expressing NK-cell markers. Whole-study context: TCR beta repertoires came from sorted CD3+CD56+NKG2C+, CD3+CD56+NKG2C- and CD3+CD56-NKG2C+ T cells. One of eight sequenced donors was HCMV-seronegative; the other seven were seropositive.

General study findings and limits: In more than 5 donors, dominant CD3+CD56+NKG2C+ clones formed roughly 1.0-7.5% of CD8+ cells.

The CDR3 is 14 residues long. 5'RACE template switching with UMIs produced the TCR beta cDNA. TCRdb re-called the 5' RACE reads and catalogs CDR3 proteins one per entry, DNA excluded. This listing includes around 380,000 distinct CDR3 sequences. Sequenced: blood T cells: a sorted CD56 or NKG2C T cell subset, CD4+ or CD8+ T cells, or bulk PBMC T cells (not recorded which). V usage is TRBV12-3 or TRBV12-4 and J usage is TRBJ2-2; there is no DNA to check the TCRdb D call of TRBD2. The receptor was isolated from a woman between 50 and 59 years old in good health. CDR3 loop: CASSLGTLLGELFF.